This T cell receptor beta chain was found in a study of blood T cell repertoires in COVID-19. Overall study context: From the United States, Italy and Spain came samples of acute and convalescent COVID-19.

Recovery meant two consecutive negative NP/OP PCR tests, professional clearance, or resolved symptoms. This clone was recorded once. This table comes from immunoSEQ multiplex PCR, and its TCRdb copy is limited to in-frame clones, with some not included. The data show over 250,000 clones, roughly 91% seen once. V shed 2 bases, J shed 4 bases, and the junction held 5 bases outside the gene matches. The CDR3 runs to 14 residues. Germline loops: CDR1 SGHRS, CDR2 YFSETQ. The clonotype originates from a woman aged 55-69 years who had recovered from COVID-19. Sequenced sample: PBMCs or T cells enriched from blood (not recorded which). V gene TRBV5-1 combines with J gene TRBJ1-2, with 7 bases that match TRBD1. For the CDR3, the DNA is TGCGCCAGCAGCTTCGACACAGGGGCCTATGGCTACACCTTC. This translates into CASSFDTGAYGYTF.